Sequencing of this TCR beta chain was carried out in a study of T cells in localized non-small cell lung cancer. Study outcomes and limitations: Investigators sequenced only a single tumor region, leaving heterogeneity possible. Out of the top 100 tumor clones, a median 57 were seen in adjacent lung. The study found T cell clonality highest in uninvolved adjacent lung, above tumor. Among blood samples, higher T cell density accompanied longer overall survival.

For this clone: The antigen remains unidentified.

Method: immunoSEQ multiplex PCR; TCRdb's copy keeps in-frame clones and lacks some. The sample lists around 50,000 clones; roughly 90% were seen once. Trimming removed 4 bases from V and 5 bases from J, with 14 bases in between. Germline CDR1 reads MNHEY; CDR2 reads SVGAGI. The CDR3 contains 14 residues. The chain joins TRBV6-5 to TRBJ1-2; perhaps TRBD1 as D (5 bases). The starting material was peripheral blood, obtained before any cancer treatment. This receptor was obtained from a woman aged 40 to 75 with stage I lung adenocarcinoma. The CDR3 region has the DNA TGTGCCAGCAGTTCCTTCCGGGGGTCTTATGGCTACACCTTC. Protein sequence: CASSSFRGSYGYTF.